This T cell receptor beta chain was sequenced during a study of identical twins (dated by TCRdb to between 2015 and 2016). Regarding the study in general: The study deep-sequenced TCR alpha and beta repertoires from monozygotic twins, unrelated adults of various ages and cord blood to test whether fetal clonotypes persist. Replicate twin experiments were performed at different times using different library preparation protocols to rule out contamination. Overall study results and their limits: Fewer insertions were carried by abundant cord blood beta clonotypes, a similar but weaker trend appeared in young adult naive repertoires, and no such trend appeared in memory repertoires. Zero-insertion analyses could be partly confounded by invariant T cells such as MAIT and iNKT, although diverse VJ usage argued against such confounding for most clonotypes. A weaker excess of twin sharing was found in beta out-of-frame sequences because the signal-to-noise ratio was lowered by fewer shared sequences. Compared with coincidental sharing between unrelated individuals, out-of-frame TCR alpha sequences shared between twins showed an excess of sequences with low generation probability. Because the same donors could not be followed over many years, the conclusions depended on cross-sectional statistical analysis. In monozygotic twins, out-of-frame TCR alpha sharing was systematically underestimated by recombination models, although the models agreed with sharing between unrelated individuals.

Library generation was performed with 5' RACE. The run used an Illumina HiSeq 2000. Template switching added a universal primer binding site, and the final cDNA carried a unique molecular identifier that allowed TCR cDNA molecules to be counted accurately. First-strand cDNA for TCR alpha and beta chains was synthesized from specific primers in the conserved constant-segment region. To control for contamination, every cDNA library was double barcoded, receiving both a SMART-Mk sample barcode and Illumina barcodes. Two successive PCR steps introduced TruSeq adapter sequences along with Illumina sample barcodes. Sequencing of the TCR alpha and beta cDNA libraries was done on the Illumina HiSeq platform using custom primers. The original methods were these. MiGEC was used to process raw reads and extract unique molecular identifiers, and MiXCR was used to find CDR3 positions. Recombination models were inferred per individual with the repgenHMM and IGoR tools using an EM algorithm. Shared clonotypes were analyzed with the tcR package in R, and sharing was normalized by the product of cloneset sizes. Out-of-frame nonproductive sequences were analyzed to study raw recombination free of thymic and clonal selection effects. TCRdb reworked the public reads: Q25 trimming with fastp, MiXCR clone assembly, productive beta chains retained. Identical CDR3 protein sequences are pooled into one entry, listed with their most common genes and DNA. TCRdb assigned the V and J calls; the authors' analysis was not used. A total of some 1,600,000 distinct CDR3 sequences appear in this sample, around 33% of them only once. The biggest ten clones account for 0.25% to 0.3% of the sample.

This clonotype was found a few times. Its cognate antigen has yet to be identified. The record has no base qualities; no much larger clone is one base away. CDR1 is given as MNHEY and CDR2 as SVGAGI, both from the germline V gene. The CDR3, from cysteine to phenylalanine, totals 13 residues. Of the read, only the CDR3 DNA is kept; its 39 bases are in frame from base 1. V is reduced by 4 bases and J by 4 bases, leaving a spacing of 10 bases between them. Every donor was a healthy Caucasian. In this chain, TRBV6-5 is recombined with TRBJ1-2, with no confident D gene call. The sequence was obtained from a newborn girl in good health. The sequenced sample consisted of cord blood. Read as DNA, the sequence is TGTGCCAGCAGTTCAAGTACCCTCTATGGCTACACCTTC. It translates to CASSSSTLYGYTF.